The 21 T cell receptor beta chains given below trace back to one sample, sequenced in a study of regulatory T cells in long-lasting Graves disease. Noted time point: newly diagnosed GD, antithyroid drugs for less than 3 months. PBMC-extracted RNA yielded the TCR library. Arm-PCR of CDR3 regions with iRepertoire HTBI primers generated TCR beta libraries. One entry per CDR3 protein, called by TCRdb with MiXCR from the multiplex PCR reads. The repertoire consists of 200,000 to 250,000 distinct CDR3 sequences, with around 20% occurring once and the leading ten covering around 14%. The specimen comprised peripheral blood mononuclear cells (PBMCs), sampled at new diagnosis, from a patient treated with antithyroid drugs. Receptors were obtained from a female donor with Graves disease.

The chain recombines TRBV11-2 with TRBJ2-1, with 9 bases lining up with TRBD2. With 5 bases clipped from V and 4 bases from J, the junction kept 9 bases outside the gene matches. Germline lookup yields CDR1 SGHAT and CDR2 FQNNGV. This CDR3 spans 16 amino acids. This CDR3 is CASSSSGSGGYNEQFF. The CDR3 coding sequence is TGTGCCAGCAGCAGCTCCGGGAGCGGGGGGTACAATGAGCAGTTCTTC.

This clonotype has a count of ten or more. V usage is TRBV20-1 and J usage is TRBJ2-5; 9 bases are a match to TRBD2. This CDR3 has 17 amino acids. V lost 0 bases and J lost 2; bases outside the gene matches: 10. Germline-derived CDR1 and CDR2 are DFQATT and SNEGSKA (reference sequence). CDR3 nucleotides: TGCAGTGCTAGAGATCCGCTAGCGGGGAGGGGGCAAGAGACCCAGTACTTC. Protein product: CSARDPLAGRGQETQYF.

This clonotype was detected ten times or more. The chain combines TRBV18 with TRBJ2-1; D uncertain. The CDR3 covers 16 residues. Germline CDR1 is KGHSH and CDR2 is LQKENI. Trimming took 4 bases from V and 1 from J, leaving 14 bases between them. The CDR3 nucleotides are TGTGCCAGCTCACTCTCGCAGCCCGGTTCCTACAATGAGCAGTTCTTC. It codes for CASSLSQPGSYNEQFF.

With regard to this clonotype: The junction departs from the called germline gene at one end, perhaps through a read error. V gene TRBV24-1 combines with J gene TRBJ2-7, with 11 bases lining up with TRBD2. Per germline, CDR1 KGHDR and CDR2 SFDVKD. This CDR3 is built from 13 residues. This CDR3 is CATSGLAGNEQCF. The CDR3 bases are TGTGCCACCAGTGGACTAGCGGGAAACGAGCAGTGCTTC.

This clonotype occurred a few times. V is TRBV6-2 or TRBV6-3 and J is TRBJ2-1; D may be TRBD2 (5 bases). Germline CDR1 reads MNHEY; CDR2 reads SVGEGT. V was trimmed by 6 bases and J by 10 bases, leaving 13 bases between them. The CDR3 totals 12 residues. CDR3 nucleotides: TGTGCCAGCAGCCCCCTAGCAGAGGAGCAGTTCTTC. Protein: CASSPLAEEQFF.

This clonotype showed up many times. The chain couples TRBV5-5 to TRBJ2-3; D possibly uses TRBD1 or TRBD2 (5 bases each). This CDR3 spans 14 amino acids. Looked up from germline, CDR1 is SGHKS and CDR2 is YYEKEE (reference sequence). V lost 0 bases, J lost 6 bases, and 11 bases lay in between. Written as DNA, the CDR3 is TGTGCCAGCAGCTTGGATGGGGGATTGGATACGCAGTATTTT. This gives the protein CASSLDGGLDTQYF.

V gene TRBV6-1 combines with J gene TRBJ1-5; no firm D call. The CDR3 length is 13 residues. The germline V and J ends were trimmed by 3 bases and 14 bases, with 17 bases remaining between them. CDR1 and CDR2 (germline): MNHNS, SASEGT. The CDR3 DNA follows: TGTGCCAGCAGTGAGGTTCGCCGATCATCAGAGCATTTT. This gives the protein CASSEVRRSSEHF.

This clonotype was seen at least ten times. The genes are TRBV2 and TRBJ1-1; D remains unclear. Germline CDR1 reads SNHLY; CDR2 reads FYNNEI. The V end was cut by 7 bases, the J end by 1 base, with 7 bases between. The CDR3 is made up of 12 amino acids. The chain's CDR3 is CASIGRNTEAFF. DNA of the CDR3: TGTGCCAGCATAGGGAGGAACACTGAAGCTTTCTTT.

V gene TRBV5-4 combines with J gene TRBJ2-5, with D perhaps being TRBD1 or TRBD2 (5 bases each). Deletions cut 1 base from V and 1 base from J, with 14 bases between. Germline lookup yields CDR1 SGHNT and CDR2 YYREEE (reference sequence). The CDR3 contains 16 residues. The CDR3 reads CASSLFSGRPQETQYF. The CDR3, as DNA: TGTGCCAGCAGCTTGTTCTCAGGGAGACCCCAAGAGACCCAGTACTTC.

This clonotype was counted a few times. This rearrangement joins TRBV10-3 to TRBJ2-2; tentative D call: TRBD2 (5 bases). CDR3 length: 16 residues. Trimming removed 6 bases at V and 3 bases at J, with 17 bases between. Germline lookup yields CDR1 ENHRY and CDR2 SYGVKD. CDR3 in amino acids: CAISLAGSEDTGELFF. CDR3 DNA: TGTGCCATCAGCCTGGCGGGTTCCGAGGACACCGGGGAGCTGTTTTTT.

This clonotype turned up a few times. This may come from a read error, since a much larger clone is one base off. V is TRBV6-2 or TRBV6-3 and J is TRBJ2-7; 9 bases map to TRBD2. With 11 bases clipped from V and 5 bases from J, the junction kept 13 bases outside the gene matches. The CDR3 contains 14 residues. Germline CDR1 and CDR2: MNHEY and SVGEGT. The CDR3 coding sequence is TGTGCCGGCGGATCAATAGCGGGAGTGAACGAGCAGTACTTC. Its translation is CAGGSIAGVNEQYF.

This clonotype came up many times. This chain links TRBV7-3 with TRBJ2-2; the match to TRBD1 covers 8 bases. The CDR3 is 15 amino acids. From germline, CDR1 is SGHTA and CDR2 FQGTGA. J lost 4 bases, V lost 8 bases, and 9 bases had no gene match. CDR3 residues: CASAGGGVGTGELFF. CDR3 nucleotide sequence: TGTGCCAGCGCAGGGGGCGGAGTTGGCACCGGGGAGCTGTTTTTT.

This clonotype was seen ten or more times. The gene calls are TRBV4-2 and TRBJ2-7; D assignment may be TRBD1 or TRBD2 (5 bases each). The CDR3 covers 15 residues. Trimming shortened V by 1 base and J by 3 bases, and 13 bases separated the two germline ends. The germline CDR1 and CDR2 sequences are LGHNA and YNFKEQ. The CDR3 coding sequence is TGTGCCAGCAGCCAAGTCGAGGGGTTTAGCTACGAGCAGTACTTC. This translates into CASSQVEGFSYEQYF.

V is TRBV24-1 and J is TRBJ2-2, with D tentatively TRBD1 (5 bases). Trimming stripped 3 bases from V and 6 bases from J, with 10 bases between. The CDR3 contains 14 residues. The germline gives CDR1 KGHDR, CDR2 SFDVKD. Here the CDR3 reads CATSDRSRAGELFF. The CDR3 DNA reads as TGTGCCACCAGTGATCGAAGCAGGGCCGGGGAGCTGTTTTTT.

This clonotype occurred many times. This sequence joins TRBV28 and TRBJ2-5; D may be TRBD1 (6 bases). This CDR3 contains 13 residues. V was pared by 6 bases and J by 1 base, with 9 bases between. Germline CDR1 MDHEN, CDR2 SYDVKM. CDR3 bases: TGTGCCAGCAGCGAGGACAGCCAAGAGACCCAGTACTTC. It translates to CASSEDSQETQYF.

This clonotype was found many times. The chain recombines TRBV11-3 with TRBJ2-1; D might be TRBD2 (6 bases). The CDR3 length is 16 residues. The germline gives CDR1 SGHNT, CDR2 YENEEA. Trimming took off 3 bases at V and 0 bases at J, with 12 bases between the two ends. The CDR3 spells CASSLAGTSSYNEQFF. CDR3 bases: TGTGCCAGCAGCTTGGCGGGGACCAGCTCCTACAATGAGCAGTTCTTC.

The sample holds a few counts of this clonotype. The chain uses TRBV5-6 and TRBJ2-6; no reliable D call. The CDR3 has 19 residues. Germline V gene sequence: CDR1 SGHDT, CDR2 YYEEEE. V dropped 0 bases and J dropped 0 bases, with 16 bases sitting between them. CDR3 region: CASSLGARNSRSGANVLTF. For the CDR3, the DNA is TGTGCCAGCAGCTTGGGAGCCCGGAACTCTCGCTCTGGGGCCAACGTCCTGACTTTC.

The table lists this clonotype with a few counts. A much larger clone lies one base from this, so it may be a read error. V is TRBV2 and J is TRBJ2-7; D may correspond to TRBD1 or TRBD2 (5 bases each). Looked up from germline, CDR1 is SNHLY and CDR2 is FYNNEI. This CDR3 comprises 14 residues. CDR3 in amino acids: CVSNFLGETYEQYF. The CDR3 DNA reads TGTGTCAGCAACTTTTTAGGGGAGACCTACGAGCAGTACTTC.

The V call is TRBV18, the J call TRBJ2-7, with D possibly matching TRBD2 (5 bases). Between the trimmed V and J ends, which lost 5 bases and 6 bases, there was a span of 14 bases. The CDR3 is 13 residues long. Germline V gene lookup returns CDR1 KGHSH and CDR2 LQKENI. DNA for the CDR3: TGTGCCAGCTCAGGACTCCTACTAGGCGAGCAGTACTTC. This translates into CASSGLLLGEQYF. Full variable domain (remainder filled in from reference TRBV18 and TRBJ2-7): NAGVMQNPRHLVRRRGQEARLRCSPMKGHSHVYWYRQLPEEGLKFMVYLQKENIIDESGMPKERFSAEFPKEGPSILRIQQVVRGDSAAYFCASSGLLLGEQYFGPGTRLTVT.

This clonotype was seen repeatedly, ten times or more. The chain carries TRBV5-1 and TRBJ1-5; perhaps TRBD1 as D (5 bases). CDR3 length: 16 amino acids. Trimming shortened V by 4 bases and J by 5 bases, and 19 bases separated the two germline ends. Germline V gene lookup returns CDR1 SGHRS and CDR2 YFSETQ. The CDR3 DNA is TGCGCCAGCAGCCAGGGACCTGCCCTGGGGGATCAGCCCCAGCATTTT. This encodes CASSQGPALGDQPQHF.

This clonotype was recorded many times. The chain couples TRBV2 to TRBJ2-1; 12 bases line up with TRBD2. The CDR3 spans 15 residues. With 6 bases clipped from V and 8 bases from J, the junction kept 8 bases outside the gene matches. In germline, CDR1 is SNHLY, CDR2 FYNNEI. The CDR3, as DNA: TGTGCCAGCAGGACACTAGCGGGGGGCCCCGATGAGCAGTTCTTC. It codes for CASRTLAGGPDEQFF. The full variable domain, completed using reference TRBV2 and TRBJ2-1, is EPEVTQTPSHQVTQMGQEVILRCVPISNHLYFYWYRQILGQKVEFLVSFYNNEISEKSEIFDDQFSVERPDGSNFTLKIRSTKLEDSAMYFCASRTLAGGPDEQFFGPGTRLTVL.